This TCR beta chain is drawn from a study of beta chain features in type 1 diabetes. General study findings and limits: For Type 1 diabetes patients, all four CD4+ subsets carried TCRB CDR3s that were moderately but significantly shorter. Insertions at VDJ junctions were less frequent in type 1 diabetes patients. These patients also deleted more nucleotides at the same junctions. Whether HLA type affects TCRB rearrangement stayed undetermined in the present work.

Sorted populations all had greater than 95% purity. Germline-derived CDR1 and CDR2 are LGHNA and YNFKEQ. The CDR3 has 16 residues. As every portion of the isolated RNA was reverse transcribed, the sequencing read expressed TCRB transcripts. The repertoire was sequenced with immunoSEQ multiplex PCR; TCRdb's copy has only in-frame clones and lacks some. The repertoire holds 310,000 or so clones, with approximately 9.9% as singletons. This clone was found a few times. Its antigen remains unknown. The junction departs from the called germline gene at one end, perhaps through a read error. The receptor was derived from a woman aged 30 to 39 in good health. The V and J genes are TRBV4-2 and TRBJ2-1; the D gene is possibly TRBD1 (6 bases). What was sequenced was naive CD4+ T cells from blood. For the CDR3, the DNA is TGTGCCAGCAGCCAAGAGGCAGGGGATTCCTACAGTGAGCAGTTCTTC. Encoded protein: CASSQEAGDSYSEQFF.